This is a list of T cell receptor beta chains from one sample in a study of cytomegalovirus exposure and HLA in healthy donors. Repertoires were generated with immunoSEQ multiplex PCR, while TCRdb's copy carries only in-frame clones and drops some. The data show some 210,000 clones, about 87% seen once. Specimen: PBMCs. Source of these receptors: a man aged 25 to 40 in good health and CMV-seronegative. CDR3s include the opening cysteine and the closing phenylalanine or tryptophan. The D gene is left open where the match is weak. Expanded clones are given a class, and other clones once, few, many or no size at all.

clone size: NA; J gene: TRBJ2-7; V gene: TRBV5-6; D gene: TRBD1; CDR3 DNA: TGTGCCAGCAGCTTGGCGGGGACAGCCTCATTCTACGAGCAGTACTTC; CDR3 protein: CASSLAGTASFYEQYF
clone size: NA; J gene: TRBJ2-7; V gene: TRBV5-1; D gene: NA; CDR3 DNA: TGCGCCAGCAGCTTCCCTCCTGCAGGGAACTTGGACGAGCAGTACTTC; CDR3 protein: CASSFPPAGNLDEQYF
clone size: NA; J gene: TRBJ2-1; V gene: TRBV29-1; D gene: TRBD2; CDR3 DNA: TGCAGCGTTGACGCTAGCGGGGGTAATGAGCAGTTCTTC; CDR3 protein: CSVDASGGNEQFF
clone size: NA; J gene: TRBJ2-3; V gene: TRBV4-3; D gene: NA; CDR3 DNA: TGCGCCAGCAGCCCCCAAGCCTCAGATACGCAGTATTTT; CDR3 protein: CASSPQASDTQYF
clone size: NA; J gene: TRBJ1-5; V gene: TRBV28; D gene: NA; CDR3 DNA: TGTGCCAGCAGTTTTGACGTAGGGGAAGGCAATCAGCCCCAGCATTTT; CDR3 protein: CASSFDVGEGNQPQHF
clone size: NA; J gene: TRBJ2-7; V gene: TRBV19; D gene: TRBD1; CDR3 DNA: TGTGCCAGTAGTATAGCGGGACAGGGAGACTACGAGCAGTACTTC; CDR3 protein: CASSIAGQGDYEQYF
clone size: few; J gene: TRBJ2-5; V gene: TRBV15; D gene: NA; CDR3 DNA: TGTGCCACCAGCAGAGACAGGGGTCCAGAGACCCAGTACTTC; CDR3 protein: CATSRDRGPETQYF
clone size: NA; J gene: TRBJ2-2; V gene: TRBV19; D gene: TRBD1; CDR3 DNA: TGTGCCAGTCGGCGGACAGGGGGTCCCGGGGAGCTGTTTTTT; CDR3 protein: CASRRTGGPGELFF
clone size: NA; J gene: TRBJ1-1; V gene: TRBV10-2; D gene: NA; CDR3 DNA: TGCGCCTCCTTAGGAGGAGCCACCACTGAAGCTTTCTTT; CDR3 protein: CASLGGATTEAFF
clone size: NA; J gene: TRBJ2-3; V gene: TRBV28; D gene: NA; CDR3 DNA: TGTGCCAGCAGTCGGAATGTTGCACAGGCTACGCAGTATTTT; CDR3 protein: CASSRNVAQATQYF
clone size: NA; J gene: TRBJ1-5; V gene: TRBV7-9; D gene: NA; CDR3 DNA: TGTGCCAGCAGCTTAGGAGGTCAGCCCCAGCATTTT; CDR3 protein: CASSLGGQPQHF
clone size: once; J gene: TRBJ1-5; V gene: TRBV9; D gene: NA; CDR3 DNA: TGTGCCAGCAGCAAGGACATTAGCAATCAGCCCCAGCATTTT; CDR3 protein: CASSKDISNQPQHF
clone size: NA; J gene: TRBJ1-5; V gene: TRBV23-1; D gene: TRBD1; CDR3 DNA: TGCGCCAGCAGTCAGCTGGCTCAGGACAGGGAGACGCTCGGCAATCAGCCCCAGCATTTT; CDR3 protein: CASSQLAQDRETLGNQPQHF
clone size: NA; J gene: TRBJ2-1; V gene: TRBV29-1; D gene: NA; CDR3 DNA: TGCAGCGTCCGAATCGGGGGGCACAATGAGCAGTTCTTC; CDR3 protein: CSVRIGGHNEQFF
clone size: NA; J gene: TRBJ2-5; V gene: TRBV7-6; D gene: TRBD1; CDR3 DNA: TGTGCCAGCAGCCCGACAGGGGTGGTGCCAGAGACCCAGTACTTC; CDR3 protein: CASSPTGVVPETQYF
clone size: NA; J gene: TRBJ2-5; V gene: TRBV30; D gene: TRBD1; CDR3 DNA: TGTGCCTGGAGTTCGCCCGACAGGGGGCTCGAGACCCAGTACTTC; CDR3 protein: CAWSSPDRGLETQYF
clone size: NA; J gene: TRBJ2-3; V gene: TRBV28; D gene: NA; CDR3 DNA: TGTGCCAGCAGTCGGGCGGGTTCACCCCCGCAGTATTTT; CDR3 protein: CASSRAGSPPQYF
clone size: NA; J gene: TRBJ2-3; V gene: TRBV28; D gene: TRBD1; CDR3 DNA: TGTGCCAGCAGTCCGCGCCGGGGACAGGGTTTCGGCTCCTTCTCGTATTTT; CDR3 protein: CASSPRRGQGFGSFSYF
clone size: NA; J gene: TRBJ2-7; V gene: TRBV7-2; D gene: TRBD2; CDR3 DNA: TGTGCCAGCAGCTTTCGGCGGGGGAGCTCCTACGAGCAGTACTTC; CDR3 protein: CASSFRRGSSYEQYF
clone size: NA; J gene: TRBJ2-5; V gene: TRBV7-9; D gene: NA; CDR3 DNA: TGTGCCAGCAGCTTAGAAGAGGGAGAGACCCAGTACTTC; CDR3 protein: CASSLEEGETQYF
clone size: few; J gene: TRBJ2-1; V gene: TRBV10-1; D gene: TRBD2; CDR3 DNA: TGCGCCAGCAGTGAGTCGGGGGCGCGAGCGGGGGGTTACAATGAGCAGTTCTTC; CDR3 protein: CASSESGARAGGYNEQFF
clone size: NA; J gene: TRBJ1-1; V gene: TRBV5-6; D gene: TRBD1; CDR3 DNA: TGTGCCAGCAGCTTGGCCCTTCAATACAGGGGCGGTGGGGCTTTCTTT; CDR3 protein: CASSLALQYRGGGAFF
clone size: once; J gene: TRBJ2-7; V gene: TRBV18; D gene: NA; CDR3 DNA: TGTGCCAGCTCACCACGTCGGGACAAGTACGAGCAGTACTTC; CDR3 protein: CASSPRRDKYEQYF
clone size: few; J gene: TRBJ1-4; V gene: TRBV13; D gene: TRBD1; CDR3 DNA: TGTGCCAGCAGCTTAGGACAGGGGGCAGGGAATGAAAAACTGTTTTTT; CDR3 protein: CASSLGQGAGNEKLFF
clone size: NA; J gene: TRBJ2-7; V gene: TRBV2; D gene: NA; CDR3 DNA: TGTGCCAGCGAGATCGGGTCCAACGAGCAGTACTTC; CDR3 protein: CASEIGSNEQYF
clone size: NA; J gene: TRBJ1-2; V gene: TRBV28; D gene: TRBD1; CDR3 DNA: TGTGCCAGCAGTTTAGACGGGACAGGGCTGTTCTATGGCTACACCTTC; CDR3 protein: CASSLDGTGLFYGYTF
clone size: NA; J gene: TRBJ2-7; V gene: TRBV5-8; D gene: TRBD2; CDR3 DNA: TGTGCCAGCAGGCGTACCGGGACTAGCGGGCTCGAGCAGTACTTC; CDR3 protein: CASRRTGTSGLEQYF
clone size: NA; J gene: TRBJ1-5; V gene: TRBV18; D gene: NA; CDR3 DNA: TGTGCCAGCTCACCAGCGGGACAGCCCCAGCATTTT; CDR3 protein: CASSPAGQPQHF
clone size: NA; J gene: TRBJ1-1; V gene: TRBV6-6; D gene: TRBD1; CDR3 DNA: TGTGCCAGCAGTTACAGCGCAGGGGGTATGGAGGCTTTCTTT; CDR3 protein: CASSYSAGGMEAFF